A selection of T cell receptor beta chains follows, all from one sample in a study of cytomegalovirus exposure and HLA in healthy donors. Produced via immunoSEQ multiplex PCR; TCRdb's table is partial and in-frame only. Altogether 180,000 or so clones are present, roughly 75% being singletons, with the ten largest covering 7.7%. The sample was PBMCs. Receptors were obtained from a middle-aged woman in good health and CMV-seropositive. Both conserved end residues are part of each CDR3. Each record gives: J gene, V gene, clone size, D gene, CDR3 protein, CDR3 DNA. The D gene is left open where the match is weak. The size entry is marked missing in some rows and otherwise reads once, few, many or a size class.

J gene: TRBJ1-2; V gene: TRBV5-4; clone size: .; D gene: TRBD1; CDR3 protein: CASSLVLTGGYGYTF; CDR3 DNA: TGTGCCAGCAGCTTGGTCCTTACAGGGGGCTATGGCTACACCTTC
J gene: TRBJ2-3; V gene: TRBV19; clone size: .; D gene: TRBD1; CDR3 protein: CASTTRTGGTDTQYF; CDR3 DNA: TGTGCCAGTACCACTCGGACAGGGGGCACAGATACGCAGTATTTT
J gene: TRBJ1-1; V gene: TRBV10-3; clone size: .; D gene: TRBD1; CDR3 protein: CAIRQGAENTEAFF; CDR3 DNA: TGTGCCATCAGGCAGGGGGCGGAGAACACTGAAGCTTTCTTT
J gene: TRBJ2-4; V gene: TRBV5-6; clone size: .; D gene: .; CDR3 protein: CASSLGLLNIQYF; CDR3 DNA: TGTGCCAGCAGCTTAGGACTTTTGAACATTCAGTACTTC
J gene: TRBJ1-1; V gene: TRBV18; clone size: .; D gene: .; CDR3 protein: CASSPGALVNTEAFF; CDR3 DNA: TGTGCCAGCTCACCAGGGGCGTTGGTTAACACTGAAGCTTTCTTT
J gene: TRBJ1-1; V gene: TRBV28; clone size: .; D gene: TRBD1; CDR3 protein: CASSLSGTGGTEAFF; CDR3 DNA: TGTGCCAGCAGTTTGTCCGGGACAGGGGGCACTGAAGCTTTCTTT
J gene: TRBJ2-3; V gene: TRBV5-6; clone size: few; D gene: TRBD1; CDR3 protein: CASSLIRTGGTDTQYF; CDR3 DNA: TGTGCCAGCAGCTTAATTCGGACAGGGGGCACAGATACGCAGTATTTT
J gene: TRBJ2-1; V gene: TRBV20-1; clone size: .; D gene: .; CDR3 protein: CSALVLEAQFF; CDR3 DNA: TGCAGTGCCCTGGTTCTCGAGGCGCAGTTCTTC
J gene: TRBJ2-1; V gene: TRBV28; clone size: .; D gene: TRBD2; CDR3 protein: CASSGLAVYNEQFF; CDR3 DNA: TGTGCCAGCAGCGGACTAGCGGTATACAATGAGCAGTTCTTC
J gene: TRBJ1-3; V gene: TRBV11-2; clone size: .; D gene: .; CDR3 protein: CASSPLLLQVSGNTIYF; CDR3 DNA: TGTGCCAGCAGCCCGCTCCTACTACAGGTCTCTGGAAACACCATATATTTT
J gene: TRBJ2-1; V gene: TRBV5-1; clone size: .; D gene: .; CDR3 protein: CASSLESGPYNEQFF; CDR3 DNA: TGCGCCAGCAGCTTGGAGAGCGGCCCATACAATGAGCAGTTCTTC
J gene: TRBJ2-7; V gene: TRBV7-3; clone size: .; D gene: .; CDR3 protein: CASSLTGDSEYEQYF; CDR3 DNA: TGTGCCAGCAGCTTAACGGGGGACTCCGAATACGAGCAGTACTTC
J gene: TRBJ1-1; V gene: TRBV5-1; clone size: .; D gene: TRBD1; CDR3 protein: CASSSAAGTGVAFF; CDR3 DNA: TGCGCCAGCAGCTCGGCCGCTGGAACAGGGGTAGCTTTCTTT
J gene: TRBJ2-3; V gene: TRBV28; clone size: few; D gene: TRBD1; CDR3 protein: CASSLLKQGALADTQYF; CDR3 DNA: TGTGCCAGCAGTCTGCTCAAACAGGGGGCGCTGGCAGATACGCAGTATTTT
J gene: TRBJ1-4; V gene: TRBV6-6; clone size: .; D gene: .; CDR3 protein: CASSYGTTGSSEKLFF; CDR3 DNA: TGTGCCAGCAGTTACGGTACGACAGGTAGCAGTGAAAAACTGTTTTTT
J gene: TRBJ1-2; V gene: TRBV2; clone size: .; D gene: TRBD1; CDR3 protein: CASEGTGSGYTF; CDR3 DNA: TGTGCCAGCGAAGGGACAGGGAGCGGCTACACCTTC
J gene: TRBJ1-1; V gene: TRBV14; clone size: few; D gene: .; CDR3 protein: CASSHSGRANTEAFF; CDR3 DNA: TGTGCCAGCAGCCATTCTGGCAGGGCCAACACTGAAGCTTTCTTT
J gene: TRBJ2-7; V gene: TRBV5-1; clone size: .; D gene: .; CDR3 protein: CASIPGPSSYEQYF; CDR3 DNA: TGCGCCAGCATTCCAGGTCCTAGCTCCTACGAGCAGTACTTC
J gene: TRBJ1-1; V gene: TRBV7-9; clone size: .; D gene: TRBD1; CDR3 protein: CASSSETGLAFF; CDR3 DNA: TGTGCCAGCAGCTCAGAGACAGGGTTGGCTTTCTTT
J gene: TRBJ2-3; V gene: TRBV13; clone size: .; D gene: TRBD2; CDR3 protein: CASSFGGLAGSERTDTQYF; CDR3 DNA: TGTGCCAGCAGCTTCGGGGGGCTAGCGGGGAGTGAGCGCACAGATACGCAGTATTTT
J gene: TRBJ2-1; V gene: TRBV19; clone size: .; D gene: TRBD2; CDR3 protein: CASSISGSRTEQFF; CDR3 DNA: TGTGCCAGTAGTATTAGCGGGAGCAGGACTGAGCAGTTCTTC
J gene: TRBJ1-3; V gene: TRBV6-1; clone size: .; D gene: .; CDR3 protein: CASSRGTGNTIYF; CDR3 DNA: TGTGCCAGCAGCCGAGGGACTGGAAACACCATATATTTT
J gene: TRBJ1-2; V gene: TRBV19; clone size: once; D gene: .; CDR3 protein: CASSPQGNYGYTF; CDR3 DNA: TGTGCCAGTAGTCCCCAGGGTAACTATGGCTACACCTTC
J gene: TRBJ2-5; V gene: TRBV5-5; clone size: few; D gene: TRBD2; CDR3 protein: CASSFPGVAGETQYF; CDR3 DNA: TGTGCCAGCAGCTTCCCCGGAGTAGCGGGAGAGACCCAGTACTTC
J gene: TRBJ2-7; V gene: TRBV4-3; clone size: .; D gene: TRBD2; CDR3 protein: CASSQEGTSGRIHF; CDR3 DNA: TGCGCCAGCAGCCAAGAGGGGACTAGCGGGAGAATCCACTTC
J gene: TRBJ2-1; V gene: TRBV6-1; clone size: .; D gene: TRBD2; CDR3 protein: CASSEEGLVRNEQFF; CDR3 DNA: TGTGCCAGCAGTGAAGAAGGACTAGTGCGCAATGAGCAGTTCTTC
J gene: TRBJ2-7; V gene: TRBV6-5; clone size: few; D gene: .; CDR3 protein: CASRTESLQQYF; CDR3 DNA: TGTGCCAGCAGGACGGAGTCCCTCCAGCAGTACTTC
J gene: TRBJ2-7; V gene: TRBV7-2; clone size: once; D gene: TRBD2; CDR3 protein: CASSLTGGRVYEQYF; CDR3 DNA: TGTGCCAGCAGCTTAACAGGCGGGAGGGTATACGAGCAGTACTTC
J gene: TRBJ2-7; V gene: TRBV6-5; clone size: .; D gene: .; CDR3 protein: CASGVAARGEQYF; CDR3 DNA: TGTGCCAGCGGAGTCGCGGCAAGGGGGGAGCAGTACTTC
J gene: TRBJ2-3; V gene: TRBV27; clone size: .; D gene: TRBD2; CDR3 protein: CASSPGLAKPDTQYF; CDR3 DNA: TGTGCCAGCAGCCCGGGACTAGCGAAACCAGATACGCAGTATTTT
J gene: TRBJ2-4; V gene: TRBV5-6; clone size: .; D gene: .; CDR3 protein: CASSLVHIENIQYF; CDR3 DNA: TGTGCCAGCAGCTTGGTTCATATTGAGAACATTCAGTACTTC
J gene: TRBJ1-2; V gene: TRBV28; clone size: few; D gene: .; CDR3 protein: CASSIPSGRGFRYGYTF; CDR3 DNA: TGTGCCAGCAGTATTCCCTCGGGCAGGGGATTTCGGTATGGCTACACCTTC
J gene: TRBJ1-5; V gene: TRBV7-9; clone size: .; D gene: .; CDR3 protein: CASSTGINQPQHF; CDR3 DNA: TGTGCCAGCAGCACAGGTATTAATCAGCCCCAGCATTTT
J gene: TRBJ1-2; V gene: TRBV28; clone size: .; D gene: TRBD1; CDR3 protein: CASSLAGTAANYGYTF; CDR3 DNA: TGTGCCAGCAGCCTTGCCGGGACAGCCGCTAACTATGGCTACACCTTC
J gene: TRBJ1-2; V gene: TRBV7-9; clone size: .; D gene: .; CDR3 protein: CASTSVRRDSYGYTF; CDR3 DNA: TGTGCCAGCACCTCTGTGAGGCGGGATAGTTATGGCTACACCTTC
J gene: TRBJ2-3; V gene: TRBV11-3; clone size: .; D gene: TRBD1; CDR3 protein: CASSLGQTISTDTQYF; CDR3 DNA: TGTGCCAGCAGCTTGGGACAGACGATTAGCACAGATACGCAGTATTTT